This passage covers 19 T cell receptor beta chains from one sample sequenced in a study of cytomegalovirus exposure and HLA in healthy donors. With 60 Vbeta and 13 Jbeta primers, the PCR was carried out. Measured with immunoSEQ multiplex PCR; TCRdb has only the in-frame clones, and not every one. The profile shows 150,000 to 200,000 clones, around 62% of them singletons. The sequenced sample was PBMCs. These receptors were obtained from a man aged 40-49 years in good health and CMV-seronegative.

The chain has TRBV7-2 and TRBJ1-4; 8 bases fit TRBD1. The length of the CDR3 is 14 residues. V dropped 4 bases and J dropped 7; count of bases not matched to a gene: 5. CDR1 SGHTA and CDR2 FQGNSA come from the germline V gene. In DNA form, the CDR3 reads TGTGCCAGCAGCTACGGACAGGGACGTGAAAAACTGTTTTTT. Encoded protein: CASSYGQGREKLFF.

The chain joins TRBV11-3 to TRBJ2-2, with 7 positions matching TRBD1. Trimming removed 4 bases from V and 3 bases from J; junction bases left unmatched: 5. The CDR3 length is 15 residues. Germline V gives CDR1 SGHNT, CDR2 YENEEA. CDR3 in amino acids: CASSWRQGDTGELFF. CDR3 sequence (DNA): TGTGCCAGCAGCTGGCGACAGGGAGACACCGGGGAGCTGTTTTTT.

The sample holds a few counts of this clone. The rearrangement uses TRBV7-2 and TRBJ1-2; D is unresolved. V dropped 5 bases and J dropped 4 bases, with 17 bases sitting between them. CDR1 SGHTA and CDR2 FQGNSA come from the germline V gene. The CDR3 extends over 15 amino acids. This chain's CDR3 is CASSPRAYWAYGYTF. CDR3 DNA: TGTGCCAGCAGCCCCCGTGCGTACTGGGCCTATGGCTACACCTTC.

The CDR3 loop is CASSSRDTMNSPLHF. The CDR3, as DNA: TGTGCCAGCAGTTCTCGGGACACGATGAATTCACCCCTCCACTTT. This chain connects TRBV6-1 to TRBJ1-6, with TRBD1 as a possible D gene (6 bases). The CDR3 extends over 15 amino acids. Germline CDR1 is MNHNS and CDR2 is SASEGT. V was cut by 5 bases and J by 7 bases, with 15 bases left in between.

In this sample, this clone turned up once. The DNA of the CDR3 is TGTGCCAGCAGCTTAAGGGCGGGGGGAAGCTCCTACGAGCAGTACTTC. Translating gives CASSLRAGGSSYEQYF. The V call is TRBV7-2, the J call TRBJ2-7, with TRBD2 matching 8 bases. Germline V CDR1 and CDR2: SGHTA, FQGNSA. V lost 2 bases to trimming and J lost 0 bases; unmatched junction nucleotides: 6. The CDR3 has 16 amino acids.

This clone was seen only once. The chain joins TRBV7-6 to TRBJ1-4, with D hard to call. The CDR3 is made up of 14 amino acids. The germline CDR1 and CDR2 sequences are SGHVS and FNYEAQ. The V end was cut by 0 bases, the J end by 6 bases, with 8 bases between. The chain's CDR3 is CASSLAAADEKLFF. The CDR3 region has the DNA TGTGCCAGCAGCTTAGCGGCGGCAGATGAAAAACTGTTTTTT.

There are a few counts of this clone. The chain links TRBV7-9 to TRBJ1-1; 11 bases map to TRBD1. Germline loops: CDR1 SEHNR, CDR2 FQNEAQ (reference sequence). With 3 bases clipped from V and 6 bases from J, the junction kept 3 bases outside the gene matches. The CDR3 length is 14 residues. CDR3 DNA sequence: TGTGCCAGCAGCTTTCGGGACAGGGGGTCTGAAGCTTTCTTT. This translates into CASSFRDRGSEAFF.

The chain couples TRBV4-1 to TRBJ1-2; 12 positions agree with TRBD1. From germline, CDR1 is MGHRA and CDR2 YSYEKL. The V gene end was trimmed by 0 bases and the J gene end by 8 bases; junction bases not matched to a gene: 4. This CDR3 region has 15 residues. The CDR3 DNA reads TGCGCCAGCAGCCAAGAATGGGACAGGGGGCAAGGCTACACCTTC. Translating it yields CASSQEWDRGQGYTF.

The rearrangement links TRBV7-2 to TRBJ1-1; a possible D gene is TRBD1 (5 bases). The V gene's germline CDR1 is SGHTA and CDR2 FQGNSA. Trimming cost V 6 bases and J 0 bases, with 11 bases left between them. CDR3 length: 14 residues. The CDR3 is CASRQDNMNTEAFF. The CDR3, as DNA: TGTGCCAGCAGACAGGACAACATGAACACTGAAGCTTTCTTT.

The gene calls are TRBV9 and TRBJ2-1; a weak D match, TRBD2 (5 bases). Trimming pared 0 bases from V and 7 bases from J, leaving 14 bases between. Germline V gene lookup returns CDR1 SGDLS and CDR2 YYNGEE. CDR3 length: 15 residues. The CDR3 sequence: CASSVGVSARNEQFF. The CDR3 DNA follows: TGTGCCAGCAGCGTAGGGGTTAGCGCGAGGAATGAGCAGTTCTTC.

The gene calls are TRBV6-1 and TRBJ2-2; no clear D gene. This CDR3 has 15 amino acids. The germline gives CDR1 MNHNS, CDR2 SASEGT. Between the trimmed V and J ends, which lost 1 base and 6 bases, there was a span of 12 bases. In DNA, the CDR3 is TGTGCCAGCAGTGAAGGTCCAGGTTACCCCGGGGAGCTGTTTTTT. This gives the protein CASSEGPGYPGELFF.

The CDR3 region is CASSPFTGKGGNTIYF. As DNA, the CDR3 is TGCGCCAGCAGTCCATTTACAGGGAAGGGTGGAAACACCATATATTTT. This sequence joins TRBV10-1 and TRBJ2-2; D perhaps matches TRBD1 (6 bases). The J call may be incorrect, as the DNA end agrees better with TRBJ1-3. From germline, CDR1 is WNHNN and CDR2 SYGVQD (reference sequence). The length of the CDR3 is 16 residues.

The chain couples TRBV30 to TRBJ1-5; 7 nucleotides match TRBD1. V lost 4 bases and J lost 2; bases outside the gene matches: 2. The CDR3 extends over 13 amino acids. CDR1 is GTSNPN, CDR2 SVGIG, per germline (reference sequence). The chain's CDR3 is CAWKGARNQPQHF. The CDR3 nucleotides are TGTGCCTGGAAGGGGGCGCGCAATCAGCCCCAGCATTTT. Full variable domain (missing parts from reference TRBV30 and TRBJ1-5): SQTIHQWPATLVQPVGSPLSLECTVEGTSNPNLYWYRQAAGRGLQLLFYSVGIGQISSEVPQNLSASRPQDRQFILSSKKLLLSDSGFYLCAWKGARNQPQHFGDGTRLSIL.

The chain uses TRBV6-5 and TRBJ2-7; TRBD2 aligns across 10 bases. CDR3 length: 15 amino acids. With 6 bases clipped from V and 4 bases from J, the junction kept 9 bases outside the gene matches. Germline-derived CDR1 and CDR2 are MNHEY and SVGAGI. The CDR3 bases are TGTGCCAGCAGCTCCCTAGCGGGGGCTACATACGAGCAGTACTTC. It encodes CASSSLAGATYEQYF.

On this clone itself: Other DNA sequences in the same sample also yield this CDR3. The rearrangement uses TRBV30 and TRBJ1-4; D is undetermined. The CDR3 totals 14 residues. Germline CDR1 is GTSNPN and CDR2 is SVGIG (reference sequence). Trimming took 0 bases from V and 3 from J, leaving 8 bases between them. CDR3 sequence reads: CAWSVGGSNEKLFF. Written as DNA, the CDR3 is TGTGCCTGGAGTGTAGGAGGCTCTAATGAAAAACTGTTTTTT.

The table lists this clone with a few counts. The chain joins TRBV6-5 to TRBJ2-5; D is perhaps TRBD1 (5 bases). CDR1 and CDR2 (germline): MNHEY, SVGAGI. V lost 5 bases and J 1 base, leaving 11 bases between the germline ends. This CDR3 is 14 amino acids long. As DNA, the CDR3 is TGTGCCAGCAGTCACCGGACACCCCAAGAGACCCAGTACTTC. Residues: CASSHRTPQETQYF.

The V and J genes are TRBV9 and TRBJ2-5; tentative D call: TRBD2 (5 bases). V gave up 1 base and J gave up 2 bases, with 15 bases separating them. The CDR3 is made up of 16 amino acids. CDR1 is SGDLS, CDR2 YYNGEE, per germline. DNA of the CDR3: TGTGCCAGCAGCGTAAGGGCATTGAGCGGACAAGAGACCCAGTACTTC. As protein: CASSVRALSGQETQYF. Full variable domain (rest looked up from reference TRBV9 and TRBJ2-5): DSGVTQTPKHLITATGQRVTLRCSPRSGDLSVYWYQQSLDQGLQFLIQYYNGEERAKGNILERFSAQQFPDLHSELNLSSLELGDSALYFCASSVRALSGQETQYFGPGTRLLVL.

This sequence joins TRBV7-9 and TRBJ2-5; 13 bases align to TRBD2. The V gene's germline CDR1 is SEHNR and CDR2 FQNEAQ (reference sequence). V gave up 1 base and J gave up 5 bases; unmatched junction bases: 1. This CDR3 has 15 residues. CDR3 sequence reads: CASSLGTSGGETQYF. The CDR3 DNA follows: TGTGCCAGCAGCTTAGGGACTAGCGGGGGCGAGACCCAGTACTTC.

In its sample, this clone was seen many times. V gene TRBV18 combines with J gene TRBJ1-1; weak D call: TRBD1 (6 bases). Trimming shortened V by 2 bases and J by 0 bases, and 7 bases separated the two germline ends. Germline V gene lookup returns CDR1 KGHSH and CDR2 LQKENI. The CDR3 is 14 residues long. The CDR3 coding sequence is TGTGCCAGCTCACCAGGACAGCTGAACACTGAAGCTTTCTTT. This gives the protein CASSPGQLNTEAFF.